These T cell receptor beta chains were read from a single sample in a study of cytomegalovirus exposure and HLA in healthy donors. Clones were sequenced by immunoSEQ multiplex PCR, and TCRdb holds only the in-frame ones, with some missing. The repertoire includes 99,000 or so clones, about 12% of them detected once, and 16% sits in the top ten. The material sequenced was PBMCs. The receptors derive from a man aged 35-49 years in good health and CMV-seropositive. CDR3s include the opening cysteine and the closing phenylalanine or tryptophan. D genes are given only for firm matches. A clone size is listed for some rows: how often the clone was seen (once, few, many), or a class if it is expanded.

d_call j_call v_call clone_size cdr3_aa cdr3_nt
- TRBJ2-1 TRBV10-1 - CASSPGRLRDEQFF TGCGCCAGCAGCCCGGGCCGTCTGCGGGATGAGCAGTTCTTC
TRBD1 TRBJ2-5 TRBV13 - CASSFRWDRGGRETQYF TGTGCCAGCAGCTTCAGATGGGACAGGGGAGGGCGAGAGACCCAGTACTTC
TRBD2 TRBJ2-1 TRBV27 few CASSFSLAGGLNEQFF TGTGCCAGCAGTTTTTCGCTAGCGGGAGGGCTCAATGAGCAGTTCTTC
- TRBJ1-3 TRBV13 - CASSYRTSGNTIYF TGTGCCAGCAGCTACAGGACCTCTGGAAACACCATATATTTT
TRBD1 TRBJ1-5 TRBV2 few CASSRDSGLGQPQHF TGTGCCAGCAGTCGGGACAGTGGGTTAGGGCAGCCCCAGCATTTT
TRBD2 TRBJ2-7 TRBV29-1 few CSVALLAGSYEQYF TGCAGCGTTGCTCTACTAGCGGGATCCTACGAGCAGTACTTC
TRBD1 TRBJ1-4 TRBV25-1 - CASRDRSSNEKLFF TGTGCCAGCCGGGACAGGTCAAGTAATGAAAAACTGTTTTTT
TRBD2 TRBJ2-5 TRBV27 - CASSLFGVAGGPGETQYF TGTGCCAGCAGTTTATTTGGGGTAGCGGGAGGGCCGGGAGAGACCCAGTACTTC
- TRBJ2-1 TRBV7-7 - CASSLSPGGGYNEQFF TGTGCCAGCAGCTTATCTCCCGGGGGAGGATACAATGAGCAGTTCTTC
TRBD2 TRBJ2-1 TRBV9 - CASSAGTSGRANEQFF TGTGCCAGCAGCGCAGGGACTAGCGGGAGGGCCAATGAGCAGTTCTTC
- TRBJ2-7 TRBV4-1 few CASSQGGDRYYEQYF TGCGCCAGCAGCCAAGGGGGGGACAGATACTACGAGCAGTACTTC
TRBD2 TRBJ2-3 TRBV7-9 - CASSLSGGTKDTQYF TGTGCCAGCTCCCTGAGCGGGGGAACGAAAGATACGCAGTATTTT
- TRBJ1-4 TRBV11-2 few CASASNEKLFF TGTGCCAGCGCGAGTAATGAAAAACTGTTTTTT